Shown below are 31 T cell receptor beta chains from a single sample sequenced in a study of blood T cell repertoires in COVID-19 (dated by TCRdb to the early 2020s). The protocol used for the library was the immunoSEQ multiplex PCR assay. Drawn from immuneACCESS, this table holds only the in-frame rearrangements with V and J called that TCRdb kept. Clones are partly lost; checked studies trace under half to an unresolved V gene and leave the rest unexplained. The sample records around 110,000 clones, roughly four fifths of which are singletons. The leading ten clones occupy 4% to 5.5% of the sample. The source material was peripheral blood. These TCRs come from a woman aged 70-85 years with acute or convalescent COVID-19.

As DNA, the CDR3 is TGTGCCAGTAGTACCACGGGAGTTGGTGGCGCTGAAGCTTTCTTT. It specifies CASSTTGVGGAEAFF. The chain carries TRBV19 and TRBJ1-1; the D is unclear. This CDR3 is 15 amino acids long. V lost 4 bases and J 6 bases, leaving 18 bases between the germline ends. Germline V gene sequence: CDR1 LNHDA, CDR2 SQIVND (reference sequence).

The CDR3 DNA reads TGTGCCACCAGTGGGGGAGGCGACAGGGCCATTGCTGATACGCAGTATTTT. Translating it yields CATSGGGDRAIADTQYF. This rearrangement joins TRBV24-1 to TRBJ2-3; perhaps TRBD1 as D (7 bases). The germline V gene encodes CDR1 KGHDR and CDR2 SFDVKD. Trimming stripped 5 bases from V and 6 bases from J, with 23 bases between. CDR3 size: 17 residues.

CDR3 sequence (DNA): TGTGCCAGCTCACCAGGGGCCGTAAAGGAGACCCAGTACTTC. Protein sequence: CASSPGAVKETQYF. The chain couples TRBV18 to TRBJ2-5; D might be TRBD1 (5 bases). This CDR3 is 14 amino acids long. The V end lost 2 bases, the J end lost 5 bases, and 12 bases lay between the germline ends. Germline V gives CDR1 KGHSH, CDR2 LQKENI.

Here the CDR3 DNA reads TGTGCCATCAGTGAGTCGACGGGAAATGAAAAACTGTTTTTT. Its translation is CAISESTGNEKLFF. The chain couples TRBV10-3 to TRBJ1-4; D is unresolved. Trimming stripped 0 bases from V and 5 bases from J, with 7 bases between. The CDR3 sequence is 14 residues long. The germline gives CDR1 ENHRY, CDR2 SYGVKD.

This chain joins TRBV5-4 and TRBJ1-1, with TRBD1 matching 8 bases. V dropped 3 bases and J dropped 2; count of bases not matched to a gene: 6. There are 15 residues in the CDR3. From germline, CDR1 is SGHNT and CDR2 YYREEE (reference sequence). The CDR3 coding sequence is TGTGCCAGCAGCTCGTACAGGGGGACCAACACTGAAGCTTTCTTT. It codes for CASSSYRGTNTEAFF.

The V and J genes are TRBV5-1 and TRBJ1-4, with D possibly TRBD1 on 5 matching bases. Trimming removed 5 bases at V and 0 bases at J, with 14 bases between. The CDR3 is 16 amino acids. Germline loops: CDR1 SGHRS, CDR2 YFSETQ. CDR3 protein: CASRASTGATNEKLFF. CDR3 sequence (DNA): TGCGCCAGCAGGGCATCTACGGGGGCAACTAATGAAAAACTGTTTTTT.

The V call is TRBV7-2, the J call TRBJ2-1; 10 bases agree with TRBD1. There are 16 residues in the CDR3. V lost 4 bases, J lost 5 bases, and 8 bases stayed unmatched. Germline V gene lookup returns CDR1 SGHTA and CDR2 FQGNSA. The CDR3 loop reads CASSSSPGTGDNEQFF. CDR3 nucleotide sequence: TGTGCCAGCAGCTCATCCCCCGGGACAGGGGACAATGAGCAGTTCTTC.

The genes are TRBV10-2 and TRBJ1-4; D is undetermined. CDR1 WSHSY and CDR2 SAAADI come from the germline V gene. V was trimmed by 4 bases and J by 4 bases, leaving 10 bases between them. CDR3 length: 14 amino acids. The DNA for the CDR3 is TGCGCCAGCAGTGCTGTAGGACTTAATGAAAAACTGTTTTTT. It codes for CASSAVGLNEKLFF.

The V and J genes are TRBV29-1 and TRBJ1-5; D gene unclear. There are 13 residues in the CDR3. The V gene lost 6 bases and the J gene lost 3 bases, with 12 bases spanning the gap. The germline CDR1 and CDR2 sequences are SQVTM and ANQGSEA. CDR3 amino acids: CSVADTHNQPQHF. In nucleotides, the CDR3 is TGCAGCGTGGCAGACACACACAATCAGCCCCAGCATTTT.

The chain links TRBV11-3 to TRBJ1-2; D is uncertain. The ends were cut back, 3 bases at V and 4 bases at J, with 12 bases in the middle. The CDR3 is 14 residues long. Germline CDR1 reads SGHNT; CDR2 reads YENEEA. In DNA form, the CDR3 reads TGTGCCAGCAGCTTGCAGGCTCAATCCTATGGCTACACCTTC. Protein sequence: CASSLQAQSYGYTF.

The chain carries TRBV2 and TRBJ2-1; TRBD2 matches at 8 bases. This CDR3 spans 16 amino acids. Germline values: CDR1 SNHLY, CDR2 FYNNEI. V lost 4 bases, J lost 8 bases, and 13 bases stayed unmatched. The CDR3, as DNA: TGTGCCAGCAGTGGAGTTCCGGGGGGGTTAGGCGATGAGCAGTTCTTC. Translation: CASSGVPGGLGDEQFF.

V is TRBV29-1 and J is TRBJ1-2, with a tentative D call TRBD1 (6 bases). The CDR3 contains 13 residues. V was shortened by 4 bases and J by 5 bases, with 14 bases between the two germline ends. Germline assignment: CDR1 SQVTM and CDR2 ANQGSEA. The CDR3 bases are TGCAGCGTTGGGAATAGGGGGTATTATGGCTACACCTTC. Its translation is CSVGNRGYYGYTF.

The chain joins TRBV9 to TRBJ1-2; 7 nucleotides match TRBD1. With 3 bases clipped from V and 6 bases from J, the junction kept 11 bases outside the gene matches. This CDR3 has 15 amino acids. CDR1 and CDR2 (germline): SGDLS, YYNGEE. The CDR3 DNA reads TGTGCCAGCAGCGCCTGGGAGACAGGGAGGAATGGCTACACCTTC. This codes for CASSAWETGRNGYTF.

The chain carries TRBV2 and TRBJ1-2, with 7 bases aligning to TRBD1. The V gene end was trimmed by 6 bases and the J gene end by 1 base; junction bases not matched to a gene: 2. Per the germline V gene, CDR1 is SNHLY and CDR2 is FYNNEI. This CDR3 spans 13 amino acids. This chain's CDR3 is CASSGQDNYGYTF. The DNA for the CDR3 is TGTGCCAGCAGCGGACAGGATAACTATGGCTACACCTTC.

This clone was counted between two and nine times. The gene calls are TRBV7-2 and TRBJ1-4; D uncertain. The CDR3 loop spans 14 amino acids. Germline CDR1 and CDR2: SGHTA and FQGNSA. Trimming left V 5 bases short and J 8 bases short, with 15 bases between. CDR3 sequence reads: CASSPTRGNEKLFF. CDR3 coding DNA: TGTGCCAGCAGCCCCACCAGAGGGAACGAAAAACTGTTTTTT.

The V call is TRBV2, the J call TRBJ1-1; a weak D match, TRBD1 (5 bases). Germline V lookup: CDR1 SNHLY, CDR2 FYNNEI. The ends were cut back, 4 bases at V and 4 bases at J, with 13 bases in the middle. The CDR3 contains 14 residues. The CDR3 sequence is CASSAQARGTEAFF. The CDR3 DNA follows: TGTGCCAGCAGTGCACAGGCCCGAGGCACTGAAGCTTTCTTT.

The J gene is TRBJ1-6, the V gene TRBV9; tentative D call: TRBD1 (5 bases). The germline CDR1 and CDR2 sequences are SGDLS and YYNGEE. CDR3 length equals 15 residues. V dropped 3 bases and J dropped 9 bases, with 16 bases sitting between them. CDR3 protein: CASSDQAGLGSPLHF. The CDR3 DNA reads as TGTGCCAGCAGCGACCAGGCGGGGCTCGGTTCACCCCTCCACTTT. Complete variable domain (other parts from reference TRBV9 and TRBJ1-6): DSGVTQTPKHLITATGQRVTLRCSPRSGDLSVYWYQQSLDQGLQFLIQYYNGEERAKGNILERFSAQQFPDLHSELNLSSLELGDSALYFCASSDQAGLGSPLHFGNGTRLTVT.

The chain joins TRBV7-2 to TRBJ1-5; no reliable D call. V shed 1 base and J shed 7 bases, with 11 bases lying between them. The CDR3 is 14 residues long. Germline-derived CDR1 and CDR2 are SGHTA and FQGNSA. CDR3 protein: CASSLEVERQPQHF. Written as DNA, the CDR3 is TGTGCCAGCAGCTTAGAAGTGGAGCGCCAGCCCCAGCATTTT.

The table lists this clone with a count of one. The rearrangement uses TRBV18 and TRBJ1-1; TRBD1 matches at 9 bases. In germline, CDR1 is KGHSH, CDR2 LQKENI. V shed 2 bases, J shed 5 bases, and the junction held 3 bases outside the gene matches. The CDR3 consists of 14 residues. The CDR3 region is CASSPGTGRTEAFF. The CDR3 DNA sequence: TGTGCCAGCTCACCAGGGACAGGGAGGACTGAAGCTTTCTTT.

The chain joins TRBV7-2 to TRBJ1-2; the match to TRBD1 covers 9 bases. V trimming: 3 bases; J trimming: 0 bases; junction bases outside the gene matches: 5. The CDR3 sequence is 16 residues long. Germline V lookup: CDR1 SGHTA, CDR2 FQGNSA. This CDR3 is CASSFRTGDTNYGYTF. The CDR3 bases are TGTGCCAGCAGCTTTAGGACAGGGGATACTAACTATGGCTACACCTTC.

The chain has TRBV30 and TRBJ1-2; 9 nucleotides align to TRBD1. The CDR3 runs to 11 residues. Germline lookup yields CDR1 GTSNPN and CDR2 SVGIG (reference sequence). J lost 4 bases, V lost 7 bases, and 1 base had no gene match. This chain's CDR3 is CASDRGYGYTF. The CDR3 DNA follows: TGTGCCTCGGACAGGGGCTATGGCTACACCTTC.

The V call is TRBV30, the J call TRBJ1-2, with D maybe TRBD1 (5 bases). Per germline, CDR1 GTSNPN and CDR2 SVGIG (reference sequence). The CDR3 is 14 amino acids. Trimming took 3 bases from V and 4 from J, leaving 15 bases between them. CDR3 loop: CAWRPPGGLYGYTF. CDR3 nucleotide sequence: TGTGCCTGGAGACCTCCCGGGGGACTCTATGGCTACACCTTC. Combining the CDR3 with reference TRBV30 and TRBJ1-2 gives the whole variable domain SQTIHQWPATLVQPVGSPLSLECTVEGTSNPNLYWYRQAAGRGLQLLFYSVGIGQISSEVPQNLSASRPQDRQFILSSKKLLLSDSGFYLCAWRPPGGLYGYTFGSGTRLTVV.

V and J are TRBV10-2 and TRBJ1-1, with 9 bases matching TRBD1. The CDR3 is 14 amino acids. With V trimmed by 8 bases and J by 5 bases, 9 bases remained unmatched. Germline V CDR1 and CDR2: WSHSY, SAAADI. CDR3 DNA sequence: TGCGCCAGCTCCCGGGGACAGGGAGATACTGAAGCTTTCTTT. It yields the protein CASSRGQGDTEAFF.

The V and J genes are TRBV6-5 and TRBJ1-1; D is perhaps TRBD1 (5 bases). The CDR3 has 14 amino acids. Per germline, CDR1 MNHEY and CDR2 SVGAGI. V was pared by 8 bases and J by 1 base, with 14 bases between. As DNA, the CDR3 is TGTGCCAGCCTCCATTGGGGGGGGAACACTGAAGCTTTCTTT. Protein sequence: CASLHWGGNTEAFF.

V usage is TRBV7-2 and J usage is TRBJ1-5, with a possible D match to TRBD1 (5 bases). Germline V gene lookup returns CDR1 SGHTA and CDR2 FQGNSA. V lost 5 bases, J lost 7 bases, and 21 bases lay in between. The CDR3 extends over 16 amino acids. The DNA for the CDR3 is TGTGCCAGCAGCGCCCTCGCCCCAGGGTTAGGGCAGCCCCAGCATTTT. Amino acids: CASSALAPGLGQPQHF.

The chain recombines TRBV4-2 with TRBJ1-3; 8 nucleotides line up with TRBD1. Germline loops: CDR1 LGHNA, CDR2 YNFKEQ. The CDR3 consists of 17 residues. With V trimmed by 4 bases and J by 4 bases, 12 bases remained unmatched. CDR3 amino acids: CASSPGSDRAGGNTIYF. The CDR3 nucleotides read TGTGCCAGCAGCCCGGGCTCGGACAGGGCAGGGGGAAACACCATATATTTT.

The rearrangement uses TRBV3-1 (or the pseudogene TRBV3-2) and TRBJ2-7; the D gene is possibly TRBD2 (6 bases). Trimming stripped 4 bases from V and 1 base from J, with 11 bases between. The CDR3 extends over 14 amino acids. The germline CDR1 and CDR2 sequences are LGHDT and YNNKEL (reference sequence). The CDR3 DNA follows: TGTGCCAGCAGCCCTAAGGCGGGGTCCTACGAGCAGTACTTC. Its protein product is CASSPKAGSYEQYF.

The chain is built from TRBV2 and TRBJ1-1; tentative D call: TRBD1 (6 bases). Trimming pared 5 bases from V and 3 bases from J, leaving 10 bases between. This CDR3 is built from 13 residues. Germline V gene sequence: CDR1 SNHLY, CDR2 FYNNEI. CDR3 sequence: CASSLNRDTEAFF. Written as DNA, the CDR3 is TGTGCCAGCAGTCTAAACAGGGACACTGAAGCTTTCTTT.

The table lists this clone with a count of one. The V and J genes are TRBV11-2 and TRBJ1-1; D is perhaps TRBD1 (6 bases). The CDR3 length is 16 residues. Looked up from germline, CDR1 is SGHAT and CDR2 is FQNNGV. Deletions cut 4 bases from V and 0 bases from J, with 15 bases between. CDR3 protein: CASSSLVWTVNTEAFF. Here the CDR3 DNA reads TGTGCCAGCAGCTCCCTGGTATGGACAGTGAACACTGAAGCTTTCTTT.

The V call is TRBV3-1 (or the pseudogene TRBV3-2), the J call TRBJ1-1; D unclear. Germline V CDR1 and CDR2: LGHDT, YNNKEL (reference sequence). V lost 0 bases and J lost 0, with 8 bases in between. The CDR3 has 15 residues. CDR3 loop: CASSQEIAMNTEAFF. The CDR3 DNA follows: TGTGCCAGCAGCCAAGAAATAGCGATGAACACTGAAGCTTTCTTT.

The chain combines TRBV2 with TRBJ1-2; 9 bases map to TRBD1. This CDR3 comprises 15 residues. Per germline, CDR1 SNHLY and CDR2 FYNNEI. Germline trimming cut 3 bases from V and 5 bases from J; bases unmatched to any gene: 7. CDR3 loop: CASSEGTGSGYGYTF. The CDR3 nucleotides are TGTGCCAGCAGTGAGGGGACAGGGAGTGGGTATGGCTACACCTTC.